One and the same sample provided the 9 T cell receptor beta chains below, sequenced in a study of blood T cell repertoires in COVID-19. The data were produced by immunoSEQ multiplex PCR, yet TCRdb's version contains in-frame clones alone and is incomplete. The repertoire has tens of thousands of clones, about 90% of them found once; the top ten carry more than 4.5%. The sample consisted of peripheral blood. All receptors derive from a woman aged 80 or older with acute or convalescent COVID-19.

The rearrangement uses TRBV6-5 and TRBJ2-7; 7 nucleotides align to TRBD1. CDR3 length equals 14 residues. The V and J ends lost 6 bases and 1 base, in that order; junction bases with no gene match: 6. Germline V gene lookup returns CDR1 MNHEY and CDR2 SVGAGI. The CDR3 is CASSSRQGSYEQYF. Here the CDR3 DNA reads TGTGCCAGCAGCTCCCGACAGGGTTCCTACGAGCAGTACTTC.

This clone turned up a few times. CDR3 region: CASSLEPGLAVNEQFF. The CDR3 region has the DNA TGTGCCAGCAGCTTGGAACCGGGACTAGCGGTTAATGAGCAGTTCTTC. The chain carries TRBV5-5 and TRBJ2-1, with TRBD2 matching over 11 bases. This CDR3 has 16 amino acids. With V trimmed by 0 bases and J by 7 bases, 6 bases remained unmatched. Germline lookup yields CDR1 SGHKS and CDR2 YYEKEE (reference sequence).

CDR3 in DNA: TGTGCCATCAGGTCCCGGGACAGCTATGGCTACACCTTC. Protein product: CAIRSRDSYGYTF. The chain employs TRBV10-3 and TRBJ1-2, with 7 bases fitting TRBD1. CDR3 length: 13 amino acids. The germline V gene has CDR1 ENHRY and CDR2 SYGVKD. With V trimmed by 6 bases and J by 4 bases, 5 bases remained unmatched.

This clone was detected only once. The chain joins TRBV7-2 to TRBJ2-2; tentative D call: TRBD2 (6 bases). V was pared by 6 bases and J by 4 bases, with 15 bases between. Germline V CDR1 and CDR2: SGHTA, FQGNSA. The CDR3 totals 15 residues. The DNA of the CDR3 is TGTGCCAGCAGGTTGGGGGGAAGGGTCACCGGGGAGCTGTTTTTT. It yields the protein CASRLGGRVTGELFF.

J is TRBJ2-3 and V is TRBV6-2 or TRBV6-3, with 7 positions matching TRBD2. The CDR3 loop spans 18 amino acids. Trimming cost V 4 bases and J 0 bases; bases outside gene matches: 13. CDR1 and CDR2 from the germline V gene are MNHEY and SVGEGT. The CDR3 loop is CASSFRLSGEPSTDTQYF. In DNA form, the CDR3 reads TGTGCCAGCAGTTTCCGATTGAGCGGGGAACCAAGCACAGATACGCAGTATTTT.

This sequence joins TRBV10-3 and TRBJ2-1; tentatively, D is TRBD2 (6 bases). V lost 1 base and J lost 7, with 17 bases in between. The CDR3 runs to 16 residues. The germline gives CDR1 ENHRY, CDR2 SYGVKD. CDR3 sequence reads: CAISELREASVNEQFF. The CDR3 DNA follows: TGTGCCATCAGTGAGTTGAGGGAGGCCTCCGTGAATGAGCAGTTCTTC.

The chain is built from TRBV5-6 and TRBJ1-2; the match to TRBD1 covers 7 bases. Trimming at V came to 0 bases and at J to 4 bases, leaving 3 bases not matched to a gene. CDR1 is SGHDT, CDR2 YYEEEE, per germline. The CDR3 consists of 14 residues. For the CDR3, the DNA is TGTGCCAGCAGCTTGGACAGGGGAGGCTATGGCTACACCTTC. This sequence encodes CASSLDRGGYGYTF.

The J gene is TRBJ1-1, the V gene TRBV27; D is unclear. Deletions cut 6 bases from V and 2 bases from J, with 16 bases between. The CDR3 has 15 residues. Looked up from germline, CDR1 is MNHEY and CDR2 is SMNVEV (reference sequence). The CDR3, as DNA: TGTGCCAGCAGCCGAACCGGGAGGATAAACACTGAAGCTTTCTTT. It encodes CASSRTGRINTEAFF.

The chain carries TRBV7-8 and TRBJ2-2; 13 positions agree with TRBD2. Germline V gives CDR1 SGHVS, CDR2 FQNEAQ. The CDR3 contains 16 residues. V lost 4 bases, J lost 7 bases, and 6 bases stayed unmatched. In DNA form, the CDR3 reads TGTGCCAGCAGCTCCACTAGCGGGAGGGCCGGCGGGGAGCTGTTTTTT. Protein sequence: CASSSTSGRAGGELFF.